This TCR beta chain was found in a study of neurological immune-mediated disorders. Study conclusions and caveats: Subjects shared no identical expanded-clone CDR3 amino acid sequences, suggesting private TCR-beta repertoires in all groups. Grouping of repertoires by phylogeny put those of 18 of 34 multiple sclerosis patients into a single related-CDR3 cluster, a possible signature.

This clonotype has at least ten counts. Its antigen is not known. Every sequencing run generated over 170 million TCR-beta sequences from 15-18 subjects. TCRdb reanalysed the 5' RACE reads using MiXCR and keeps one entry per CDR3 protein. The repertoire has over 35,000 distinct CDR3 sequences, more than 2% of them found once; the top ten carry more than 10%. The CDR3 consists of 14 residues. The germline V gene has CDR1 SGHAT and CDR2 FQNNGV. V was clipped by 2 bases and J by 4 bases, with 10 bases between them. This clonotype was obtained from a man aged 25-40 years with multiple sclerosis. Sequenced input: PBMCs. The chain carries TRBV11-2 and TRBJ2-3; D is undetermined. As DNA, the CDR3 is TGTGCCAGCAGCTTAATAGGGTTCGCAGATACGCAGTATTTT. It specifies CASSLIGFADTQYF.